Included here is one T cell receptor beta chain sequence, with context. Libraries were prepared by immunoSEQ multiplex PCR; TCRdb keeps only in-frame clonotypes and omits some of them. Of about 53,000 clones listed, about four fifths are singletons. Autoimmune disease history or systemic immunosuppression led to patient exclusion. This sample was taken from a study of OX40 agonist ivuxolimab in advanced cancers. The specimen was CD4+ or CD8+ T cells sorted from blood, collected in a trial of the OX40 agonist ivuxolimab. The origin of this receptor is an adult with an advanced solid tumor such as melanoma, head and neck, liver or kidney cancer.

In DNA, the CDR3 is TGCGCCAGCAGCTTCATCCGCGGGGGCCCCAATGAGCAGTTCTTC. This sequence encodes CASSFIRGGPNEQFF. The chain uses TRBV5-1 and TRBJ2-1; D might be TRBD2 (7 bases). Germline CDR1 reads SGHRS; CDR2 reads YFSETQ. V gave up 2 bases and J gave up 6 bases, with 15 bases separating them. The CDR3 totals 15 residues.